These 30 T cell receptor beta chains originate from one sample sequenced in a study of monozygotic twins with inflammatory bowel disease. TCRdb re-called the 5' RACE reads and catalogs CDR3 proteins one per entry, DNA excluded. The data include about 300,000 distinct CDR3 sequences; the top ten clones carry less than 6.5%. The material sequenced was blood. These receptors were collected from a human donor with ulcerative colitis or Crohn's disease, or a healthy co-twin of an affected twin (not recorded which).

The genes are TRBV7-2 and TRBJ2-5; with no DNA, the TCRdb D assignment of TRBD1 cannot be verified. Germline assignment: CDR1 SGHTA and CDR2 FQGNSA. This CDR3 contains 14 residues. CDR3 in amino acids: CASSYPMGVETQYF.

The chain has TRBV28 and TRBJ2-7; TCRdb names TRBD2, which stays unverified in the absence of DNA. The CDR3 contains 16 residues. Germline CDR1 MDHEN, CDR2 SYDVKM. CDR3 protein: CASSLSRLAGVREQYF.

The CDR3: CSARDPGQGRADTQYF. The chain has TRBV20-1 and TRBJ2-3; TCRdb calls TRBD1, which cannot be checked without DNA. Germline V gene sequence: CDR1 DFQATT, CDR2 SNEGSKA (reference sequence). This CDR3 spans 16 amino acids.

J is TRBJ1-4 and V is TRBV7-2. This CDR3 comprises 14 residues. Germline V gene data show CDR1 as SGHTA and CDR2 as FQGNSA. CDR3 protein: CASSSRQFNEKLFF.

This sequence joins TRBV20-1 and TRBJ1-5. Per germline, CDR1 DFQATT and CDR2 SNEGSKA (reference sequence). The CDR3 is made up of 13 amino acids. The CDR3 sequence: CSARDRLLGPQHF.

This chain links TRBV2 with TRBJ2-1; with no DNA, the TCRdb D assignment of TRBD2 cannot be verified. Per the germline V gene, CDR1 is SNHLY and CDR2 is FYNNEI. The CDR3 extends over 16 amino acids. The CDR3 loop reads CASSSKRAGGVNEQFF.

The chain couples TRBV29-1 to TRBJ1-2; TCRdb outputs TRBD1, but without DNA this stays unchecked. This CDR3 contains 12 residues. Germline V lookup: CDR1 SQVTM, CDR2 ANQGSEA. CDR3 residues: CSVLGTGYGYTF.

V gene TRBV7-9 combines with J gene TRBJ2-3; TCRdb reports TRBD1, a call that lacks DNA to check it against. The germline V gene encodes CDR1 SEHNR and CDR2 FQNEAQ (reference sequence). The CDR3 length is 14 residues. CDR3 region: CASSRDRGSDTQYF.

This chain uses TRBV5-4 with TRBJ2-2; there is no DNA to check the TCRdb D call of TRBD1. This CDR3 contains 15 residues. Per the germline V gene, CDR1 is SGHNT and CDR2 is YYREEE (reference sequence). Here the CDR3 reads CASSGGDTHTGELFF.

The CDR3: CAISEAGRQNTGELFF. This rearrangement joins TRBV10-3 to TRBJ2-2. CDR1 is ENHRY and CDR2 is SYGVKD in the germline V gene. The CDR3 is 16 residues long.

V and J are TRBV20-1 and TRBJ2-1; lacking DNA, the TRBD2 call made by TCRdb goes unchecked. CDR1 and CDR2 (germline): DFQATT, SNEGSKA (reference sequence). CDR3 length equals 11 residues. CDR3 residues: CSARGLSEQFF.

This chain connects TRBV7-2 to TRBJ2-7; there is no DNA to check the TCRdb D call of TRBD1. Germline CDR1 reads SGHTA; CDR2 reads FQGNSA. This CDR3 has 14 amino acids. The CDR3 loop is CASSDSQGAHEQYF. Complete variable domain (other parts from reference TRBV7-2 and TRBJ2-7): GAGVSQSPSNKVTEKGKDVELRCDPISGHTALYWYRQSLGQGLEFLIYFQGNSAPDKSGLPSDRFSAERTGGSVSTLTIQRTQQEDSAVYLCASSDSQGAHEQYFGPGTRLTVT.

The chain joins TRBV25-1 to TRBJ1-2. The CDR3 spans 13 residues. CDR1 and CDR2 from the germline V gene are MGHDK and SYGVNS. Here the CDR3 reads CASSDNSRSGYTF.

The chain employs TRBV25-1 and TRBJ2-2; TCRdb lists TRBD1, though no DNA is available to test this call. The CDR3 runs 15 residues. Looked up from germline, CDR1 is MGHDK and CDR2 is SYGVNS. CDR3 residues: CASSVGQGRTGELFF. The variable domain in full, completed from reference TRBV25-1 and TRBJ2-2, reads EADIYQTPRYLVIGTGKKITLECSQTMGHDKMYWYQQDPGMELHLIHYSYGVNSTEKGDLSSESTVSRIRTEHFPLTLESARPSHTSQYLCASSVGQGRTGELFFGEGSRLTVL.

The chain carries TRBV27 and TRBJ1-5; TCRdb selects TRBD1, and the lack of DNA leaves this call unchecked. Germline values: CDR1 MNHEY, CDR2 SMNVEV (reference sequence). The CDR3 length is 12 residues. CDR3 residues: CASRDRGKPQHF.

The chain links TRBV24-1 to TRBJ2-1; absent DNA, TCRdb's TRBD2 call cannot be checked. The CDR3 loop spans 18 amino acids. Germline V lookup: CDR1 KGHDR, CDR2 SFDVKD. CDR3 protein: CATSDPRLAGSSYNEQFF.

The chain has TRBV13 and TRBJ2-1; TCRdb designates TRBD2, a call that cannot be tested without DNA. The germline CDR1 and CDR2 sequences are PRHDT and FYEKMQ (reference sequence). The CDR3 covers 18 residues. CDR3 loop: CASSKTSGGAPPYNEQFF. Full variable domain (outside the CDR3, taken from reference TRBV13 and TRBJ2-1): AAGVIQSPRHLIKEKRETATLKCYPIPRHDTVYWYQQGPGQDPQFLISFYEKMQSDKGSIPDRFSAQQFSDYHSELNMSSLELGDSALYFCASSKTSGGAPPYNEQFFGPGTRLTVL.

The chain employs TRBV12-3 or TRBV12-4 and TRBJ1-5. The CDR3 length is 14 residues. CDR3 amino acids: CASSLRDSNQPQHF.

The chain is built from TRBV5-1 and TRBJ1-1; TCRdb reports TRBD1, a call that lacks DNA to check it against. Germline-derived CDR1 and CDR2 are SGHRS and YFSETQ. The CDR3 consists of 14 residues. The CDR3: CASSLGTQGFEAFF.

The rearrangement links TRBV9 to TRBJ1-4; TCRdb's D call, TRBD1, is unchecked because there is no DNA. This CDR3 has 16 amino acids. Germline V gives CDR1 SGDLS, CDR2 YYNGEE. The CDR3 here is CASSVGEGTGGEKLFF. The full variable domain, with the rest looked up from reference TRBV9 and TRBJ1-4, is DSGVTQTPKHLITATGQRVTLRCSPRSGDLSVYWYQQSLDQGLQFLIQYYNGEERAKGNILERFSAQQFPDLHSELNLSSLELGDSALYFCASSVGEGTGGEKLFFGSGTQLSVL.

This sequence joins TRBV6-4 and TRBJ2-7. CDR3 length equals 16 residues. CDR1 and CDR2 (germline): MRHNA, SNTAGT. CDR3 amino acids: CASSDSGQGVPYEQYF.

The chain links TRBV10-3 to TRBJ1-6; TCRdb's D gene call, TRBD1, goes unchecked for lack of DNA. CDR1 ENHRY and CDR2 SYGVKD come from the germline V gene. The CDR3 spans 15 residues. CDR3: CAISFGTGEFSPLHF.

The chain combines TRBV9 with TRBJ2-2; TCRdb indicates TRBD2, and absent DNA this call remains unverified. CDR1 and CDR2 (germline): SGDLS, YYNGEE. This CDR3 has 16 amino acids. CDR3 in amino acids: CASSPQRAGVFGELFF.

The rearrangement links TRBV29-1 to TRBJ2-7; TCRdb's D call of TRBD2 is untestable without DNA. There are 13 residues in the CDR3. Germline assignment: CDR1 SQVTM and CDR2 ANQGSEA. CDR3 sequence: CSVGGAALYEQYF.

The genes are TRBV12-3 or TRBV12-4 and TRBJ1-5; TCRdb proposes TRBD1, but this gene call is untestable without DNA. This CDR3 region has 16 residues. The CDR3 here is CASSFLPQGSNQPQHF.

The chain recombines TRBV7-9 with TRBJ2-5; absent DNA, TCRdb's TRBD2 call cannot be checked. The CDR3 has 15 residues. The V gene's germline CDR1 is SEHNR and CDR2 FQNEAQ (reference sequence). The CDR3 is CASSFRLSGEETQYF.

The chain combines TRBV6-1 with TRBJ2-7; TCRdb gives TRBD1 as the D gene, but with no DNA this cannot be confirmed. The CDR3 has 14 amino acids. From germline, CDR1 is MNHNS and CDR2 SASEGT. The CDR3 sequence: CASSSGRGLYEQYF.

The genes are TRBV7-2 and TRBJ2-1; TCRdb's D call of TRBD1 is untestable without DNA. CDR1 is SGHTA and CDR2 is FQGNSA in the germline V gene. This CDR3 comprises 16 residues. The CDR3 reads CASSLQGTSSYNEQFF.

V is TRBV3-1 and J is TRBJ2-1. Looked up from germline, CDR1 is LGHDT and CDR2 is YNNKEL (reference sequence). The CDR3 is 12 residues long. CDR3 sequence reads: CASSHNDNEQFF.

This sequence joins TRBV9 and TRBJ1-1. Per germline, CDR1 SGDLS and CDR2 YYNGEE. This CDR3 has 15 amino acids. CDR3 sequence reads: CASSVEVRMNTEAFF.